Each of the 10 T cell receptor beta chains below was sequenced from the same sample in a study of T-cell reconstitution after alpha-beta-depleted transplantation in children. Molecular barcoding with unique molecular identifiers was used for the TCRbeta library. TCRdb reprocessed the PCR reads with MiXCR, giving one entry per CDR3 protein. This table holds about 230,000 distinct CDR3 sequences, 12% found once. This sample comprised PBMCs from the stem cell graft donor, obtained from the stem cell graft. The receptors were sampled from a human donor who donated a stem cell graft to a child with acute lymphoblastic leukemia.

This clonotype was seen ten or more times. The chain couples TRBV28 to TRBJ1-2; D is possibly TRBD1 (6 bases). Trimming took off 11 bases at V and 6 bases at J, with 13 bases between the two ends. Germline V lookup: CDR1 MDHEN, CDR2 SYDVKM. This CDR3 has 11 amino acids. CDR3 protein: CAVWGLNGYTF. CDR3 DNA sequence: TGTGCCGTATGGGGGCTAAATGGCTACACCTTC.

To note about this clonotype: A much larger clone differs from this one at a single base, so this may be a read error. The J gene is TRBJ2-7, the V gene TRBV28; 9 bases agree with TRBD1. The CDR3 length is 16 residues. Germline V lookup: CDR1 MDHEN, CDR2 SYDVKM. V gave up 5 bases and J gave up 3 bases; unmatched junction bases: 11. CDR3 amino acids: CASSLFVDRGFYEQYF. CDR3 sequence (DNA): TGTGCCAGCAGTCTCTTCGTTGACAGGGGGTTCTACGAGCAGTACTTC.

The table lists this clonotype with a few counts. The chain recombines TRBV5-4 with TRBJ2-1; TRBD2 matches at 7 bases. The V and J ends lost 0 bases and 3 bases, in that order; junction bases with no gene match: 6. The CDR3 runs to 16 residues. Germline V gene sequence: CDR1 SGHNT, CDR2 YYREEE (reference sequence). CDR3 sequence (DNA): TGTGCCAGCAGCTTGGCCACAGCGGGGAACTACAATGAGCAGTTCTTC. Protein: CASSLATAGNYNEQFF.

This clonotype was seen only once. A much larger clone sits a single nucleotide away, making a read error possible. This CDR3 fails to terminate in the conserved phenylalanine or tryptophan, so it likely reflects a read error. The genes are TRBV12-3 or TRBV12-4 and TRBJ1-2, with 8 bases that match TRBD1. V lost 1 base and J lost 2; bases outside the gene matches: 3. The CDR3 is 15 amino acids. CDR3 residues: CASSLERTGNYGYTL. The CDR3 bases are TGTGCCAGCAGTTTAGAACGGACAGGGAACTATGGCTACACCTTG.

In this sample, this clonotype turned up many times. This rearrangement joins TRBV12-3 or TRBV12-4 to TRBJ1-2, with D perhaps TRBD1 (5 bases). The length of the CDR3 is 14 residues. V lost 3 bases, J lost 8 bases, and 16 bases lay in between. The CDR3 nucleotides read TGTGCCAGCAGTTTTTTTAGTGTTAACAGGGGCTACACCTTC. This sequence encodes CASSFFSVNRGYTF.

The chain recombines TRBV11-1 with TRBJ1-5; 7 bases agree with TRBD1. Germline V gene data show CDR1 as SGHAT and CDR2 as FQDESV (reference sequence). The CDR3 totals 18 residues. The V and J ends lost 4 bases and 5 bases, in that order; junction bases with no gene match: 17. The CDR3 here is CASSSATGSSIRDQPQHF. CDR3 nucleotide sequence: TGTGCCAGCAGCTCGGCGACAGGGTCATCTATCAGGGATCAGCCCCAGCATTTT.

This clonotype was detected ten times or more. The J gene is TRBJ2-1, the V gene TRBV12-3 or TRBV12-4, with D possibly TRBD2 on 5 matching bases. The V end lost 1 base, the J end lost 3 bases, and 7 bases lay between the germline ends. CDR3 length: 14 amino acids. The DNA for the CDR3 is TGTGCCAGCAGTTTAGGGGAGCTCTACAATGAGCAGTTCTTC. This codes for CASSLGELYNEQFF.

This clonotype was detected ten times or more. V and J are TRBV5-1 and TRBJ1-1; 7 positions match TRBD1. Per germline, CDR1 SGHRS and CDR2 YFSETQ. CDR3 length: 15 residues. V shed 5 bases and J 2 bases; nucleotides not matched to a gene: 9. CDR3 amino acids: CASRRRQGGNTEAFF. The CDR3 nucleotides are TGCGCCAGCAGAAGGAGACAGGGAGGAAACACTGAAGCTTTCTTT.

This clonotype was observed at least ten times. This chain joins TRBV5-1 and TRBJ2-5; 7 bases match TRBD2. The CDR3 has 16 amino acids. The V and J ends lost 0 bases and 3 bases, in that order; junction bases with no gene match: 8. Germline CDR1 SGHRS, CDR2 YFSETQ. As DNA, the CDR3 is TGCGCCAGCAGCTTGGATGCGGGGGTGTCCAAAGAGACCCAGTACTTC. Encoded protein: CASSLDAGVSKETQYF.

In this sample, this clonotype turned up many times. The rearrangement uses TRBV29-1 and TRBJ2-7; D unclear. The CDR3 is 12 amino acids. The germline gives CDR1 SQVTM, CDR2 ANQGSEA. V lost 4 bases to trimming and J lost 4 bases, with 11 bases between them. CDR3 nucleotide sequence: TGCAGCGTTGTTCACAACTTTTACGAGCAGTACTTC. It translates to CSVVHNFYEQYF.